Listed below are T cell receptor beta chains from one sample, sequenced in a study of identical twins. MiXCR, applied by TCRdb to the 5' RACE reads, yields one record per CDR3 protein. The data contain 690,000 or so distinct CDR3 sequences, 6.1% of them singletons. Source material: naive T cells sorted from blood. The origin of the receptors is a man aged 18 to 29 in good health. CDR3s include the opening cysteine and the closing phenylalanine or tryptophan. D genes are given only for firm matches. Clone size is shown for a subset of rows, as once, few, many or a class of expanded clone.

cdr3_length,j_call,d_call,clone_size,v_call,cdr3_nt,cdr3_aa
14,TRBJ2-1,TRBD1,many,TRBV10-3,TGTGCCATCATGGGGCAGGGGGCTGACAATGAGCAGTTCTTC,CAIMGQGADNEQFF
16,TRBJ2-1,TRBD1,-,TRBV6-1,TGTGCCAGCAGTCTCAAACAGGGGGCGCGTAGGAATGAGCAGTTCTTC,CASSLKQGARRNEQFF
20,TRBJ2-5,-,few,TRBV11-1,TGTGCCAGCAGCCTCGACTGGGGGGCGCTTGATTTGGAGCGCCGAGAGACCCAGTACTTC,CASSLDWGALDLERRETQYF
19,TRBJ2-1,-,few,TRBV12-3/TRBV12-4,TGTGCCAGCAGTGGGGGCGGGGCACTAGAGGTGAGCTCCTACAATGAGCAGTTCTTC,CASSGGGALEVSSYNEQFF
15,TRBJ2-3,-,many,TRBV12-5,TGTGCTAGTGGTTTGACAGGATTGAGCACAGATACGCAGTATTTT,CASGLTGLSTDTQYF
17,TRBJ2-1,TRBD1,many,TRBV29-1,TGCAGCGGCGCCGGGACAGGGGATAAGGGGGGGTTCAATGAGCAGTTCTTC,CSGAGTGDKGGFNEQFF
15,TRBJ2-1,-,many,TRBV4-1,TGCGCCAGCAGCCAAGATCTCGGCATTGGTGGCGAGCAGTTCTTC,CASSQDLGIGGEQFF
14,TRBJ2-7,TRBD1,few,TRBV9,TGTGCCAGCAGCAAACAGGGGATGAATGACGAGCAGTACTTC,CASSKQGMNDEQYF
14,TRBJ2-2,-,many,TRBV29-1,TGCAGCGTTGAAGATGGGGGTCTTCCCGGGGAGCTGTTTTTT,CSVEDGGLPGELFF
15,TRBJ2-2,-,few,TRBV7-3,TGTGCCAGCAGTTTATCTCGGGACCTACCTCGGGAGCTGTTTTTT,CASSLSRDLPRELFF
17,TRBJ2-1,-,many,TRBV4-2,TGTGCCAGCAGCCAAGAAGTCAGGCACTGGGGCTACAATGAGCAGTTCTTC,CASSQEVRHWGYNEQFF
14,TRBJ2-4,TRBD1,many,TRBV6-5,TGTGCCAGCAGTTCCGGGACAGTCAAAAACATTCAGTACTTC,CASSSGTVKNIQYF
20,TRBJ2-1,TRBD2,-,TRBV11-1,TGTGCCATTTTGGATGGGGCAGGGACTAGCGGGAGGGTTGCCTACAATGAGCAGTTCTTC,CAILDGAGTSGRVAYNEQFF
11,TRBJ2-2,-,few,TRBV30,TGTGCCTACTATGACCCCGGGGAGCTGTTTTTT,CAYYDPGELFF
11,TRBJ2-1,-,-,TRBV9,TGTGCCAGCAGCGTAGGTCGGGAGCAGTTCTTC,CASSVGREQFF
15,TRBJ2-7,TRBD2,many,TRBV7-2,TGTGCCAGCAGCTCTATAGCGGGAGGGAGCTACGAGCAGTACTTC,CASSSIAGGSYEQYF
14,TRBJ2-1,-,few,TRBV6-2/TRBV6-3,TGTGCCAGTACTGGACTTCTCTCCTACAATGAGCAGTTCTTC,CASTGLLSYNEQFF
16,TRBJ1-6,-,few,TRBV7-2,TGTGCCAGCAGCTTAGGCACAGGCGTGGGTGATTCACCCCTCCACTTT,CASSLGTGVGDSPLHF
15,TRBJ2-3,TRBD2,many,TRBV20-1,TGCAGTGCCATTTCAAGCGGGAGCGGCACAGATACGCAGTATTTT,CSAISSGSGTDTQYF
12,TRBJ2-5,-,few,TRBV5-1,TGCGCCAGCACCCTGTTCCAAGAGACCCAGTACTTC,CASTLFQETQYF
16,TRBJ1-5,-,-,TRBV27,TGTGCCAGCAGCCATATCGGGGTGCAAGGTCATCAGCCCCAGCATTTT,CASSHIGVQGHQPQHF
17,TRBJ2-1,TRBD2,-,TRBV7-9,TGTGCCAGCAGCTTAGATGGGACTAGCGGGAGACGCAATGAGCAGTTCTTC,CASSLDGTSGRRNEQFF